The 28 T cell receptor beta chains below were found in one sample sequenced in a study of shared clonotypes between healthy human individuals. Method: immunoSEQ multiplex PCR; TCRdb's copy keeps in-frame clones and lacks some. Here the sample spans 550,000 to 650,000 clones, roughly 95% being singletons. Naive CD8 cells comprised CD45RO-negative, CCR7-positively selected cells, excluding terminally differentiated effector memory CD45RA+ cells. Sequencing input: naive CD8+ T cells sorted from blood. These receptors originate from a woman younger than 45 in good health.

The rearrangement links TRBV6-5 to TRBJ2-3; D call uncertain. Germline V gives CDR1 MNHEY, CDR2 SVGAGI. V was clipped by 5 bases and J by 6 bases, with 12 bases between them. The CDR3 extends over 13 amino acids. The DNA of the CDR3 is TGTGCCAGCAGTACACTACTGAGGGATACGCAGTATTTT. Translation gives CASSTLLRDTQYF.

The chain uses TRBV27 and TRBJ2-7, with TRBD1 as a possible D gene (5 bases). CDR1 is MNHEY and CDR2 is SMNVEV in the germline V gene (reference sequence). Trimming removed 4 bases at V and 2 bases at J, with 9 bases between. This CDR3 region has 13 residues. The CDR3 region has the DNA TGTGCCAGCAGTTGGGGCAGAACCTACGAGCAGTACTTC. Translation gives CASSWGRTYEQYF.

This rearrangement joins TRBV15 to TRBJ2-5; 10 bases match TRBD2. The germline V gene has CDR1 LNHNV and CDR2 YYDKDF (reference sequence). V lost 5 bases, J lost 4 bases, and 19 bases stayed unmatched. The CDR3 is made up of 19 amino acids. CDR3 in DNA: TGTGCCACCAGCGAGGGAACAGTCGGAAGCGGGAGGGCCGTAGAGACCCAGTACTTC. Translated: CATSEGTVGSGRAVETQYF.

The rearrangement uses TRBV28 and TRBJ1-3; D is ambiguous. V dropped 6 bases and J dropped 6 bases, with 30 bases sitting between them. CDR1 and CDR2 from the germline V gene are MDHEN and SYDVKM. The CDR3 runs 19 residues. CDR3 in DNA: TGTGCCAGCAGAGAGGTCTGGGCCCCCAAAGACCTCCGAGAAAACACCATATATTTT. Residues: CASREVWAPKDLRENTIYF.

The chain combines TRBV11-2 with TRBJ2-2; TRBD1 matches 7 bases. Germline V gene sequence: CDR1 SGHAT, CDR2 FQNNGV. The V segment lost 5 bases and the J segment 5 bases; nucleotides outside the gene matches: 14. This CDR3 spans 17 amino acids. The CDR3 sequence is CASSPAYFQGETGELFF. DNA for the CDR3: TGTGCCAGCAGCCCCGCTTATTTCCAGGGGGAAACCGGGGAGCTGTTTTTT.

The rearrangement links TRBV6-5 to TRBJ1-1; weak D call: TRBD1 (5 bases). Trimming cost V 0 bases and J 7 bases, with 12 bases left between them. Germline assignment: CDR1 MNHEY and CDR2 SVGAGI. The CDR3 runs 14 residues. CDR3: CASSYSSKGNEAFF. For the CDR3, the DNA is TGTGCCAGCAGTTACTCGAGTAAGGGGAATGAAGCTTTCTTT.

This chain uses TRBV7-7 with TRBJ2-7; D is unresolved. The CDR3 is made up of 13 amino acids. Germline lookup yields CDR1 SSHAT and CDR2 FNYEAQ (reference sequence). Trimming pared 3 bases from V and 2 bases from J, leaving 8 bases between. The CDR3 region is CASSFGQAYEQYF. CDR3 coding DNA: TGTGCCAGCAGCTTCGGGCAGGCCTACGAGCAGTACTTC.

This clone showed up just once. V is TRBV6-1 and J is TRBJ1-5, with TRBD1 matching 7 bases. J gave up 7 bases and V 3 bases, and 9 bases lay outside the gene matches. CDR1 and CDR2 (germline): MNHNS, SASEGT. This CDR3 is built from 15 residues. The CDR3 sequence is CASSDDRDWGQPQHF. DNA of the CDR3: TGTGCCAGCAGTGATGACAGGGATTGGGGACAGCCCCAGCATTTT.

The chain carries TRBV7-8 and TRBJ2-3, with a weak D call TRBD2 (6 bases). This CDR3 comprises 16 residues. Germline V gene sequence: CDR1 SGHVS, CDR2 FQNEAQ. Trimming cost V 1 base and J 3 bases, with 14 bases left between them. CDR3: CASSLVPEGRTDTQYF. CDR3 nucleotide sequence: TGTGCCAGCAGCTTAGTCCCGGAGGGGAGAACAGATACGCAGTATTTT. The complete variable domain, with remaining parts taken from reference TRBV7-8 and TRBJ2-3, reads GAGVSQSPRYKVAKRGQDVALRCDPISGHVSLFWYQQALGQGPEFLTYFQNEAQLDKSGLPSDRFFAERPEGSVSTLKIQRTQQEDSAVYLCASSLVPEGRTDTQYFGPGTRLTVL.

The chain recombines TRBV5-6 with TRBJ1-1; a weak D match, TRBD1 (5 bases). CDR3 size: 18 residues. Trimming left V 0 bases short and J 1 base short, with 19 bases between. Germline V CDR1 and CDR2: SGHDT, YYEEEE. DNA of the CDR3: TGTGCCAGCAGCTTGGAGAAAGTAACTCTGACAGAGAACACTGAAGCTTTCTTT. This gives the protein CASSLEKVTLTENTEAFF.

The chain is built from TRBV29-1 and TRBJ2-7; TRBD1 or TRBD2 may be the D gene (5 bases each). V lost 1 base to trimming and J lost 2 bases, with 15 bases between them. This CDR3 is built from 15 residues. Germline V gene lookup returns CDR1 SQVTM and CDR2 ANQGSEA. CDR3 DNA sequence: TGCAGCGTTGAAGGCGCCGGGACGGGGACCTACGAGCAGTACTTC. Protein product: CSVEGAGTGTYEQYF.

The rearrangement uses TRBV7-9 and TRBJ2-1; D gene unclear. Trimming left V 1 base short and J 6 bases short, with 4 bases between. This CDR3 region has 12 residues. Germline values: CDR1 SEHNR, CDR2 FQNEAQ (reference sequence). CDR3 bases: TGTGCCAGCAGCTTAGAGCGCAATGAGCAGTTCTTC. Its protein is CASSLERNEQFF.

The genes are TRBV27 and TRBJ2-7; a weak D match, TRBD1 (5 bases). The V end was cut by 3 bases, the J end by 2 bases, with 11 bases between. Looked up from germline, CDR1 is MNHEY and CDR2 is SMNVEV (reference sequence). The CDR3 loop spans 14 amino acids. The CDR3 here is CASSLYRPPYEQYF. The CDR3 DNA reads as TGTGCCAGCAGTTTGTACAGGCCACCCTACGAGCAGTACTTC.

The chain combines TRBV28 with TRBJ2-4; unclear D gene. Germline CDR1 MDHEN, CDR2 SYDVKM. The CDR3 consists of 15 residues. V lost 6 bases and J lost 0, with 12 bases in between. In DNA form, the CDR3 reads TGTGCCAGCAGCGAGCCCGGTGAAGCCAAAAACATTCAGTACTTC. Encoded protein: CASSEPGEAKNIQYF.

V gene TRBV29-1 combines with J gene TRBJ2-3; possible D gene TRBD2, 5 bases. CDR1 and CDR2 (germline): SQVTM, ANQGSEA. Deletions cut 4 bases from V and 2 bases from J, with 13 bases between. The CDR3 loop spans 14 amino acids. CDR3 amino acids: CSVGGSEITDTQYF. In DNA, the CDR3 is TGCAGCGTTGGGGGTAGCGAAATCACAGATACGCAGTATTTT.

For this clone: A read error may be the cause here, since a much bigger clone is one base away. This CDR3 is also generated by other DNA sequences in the sample. The chain employs TRBV7-9 and TRBJ2-7, with D uncertain. This CDR3 region has 11 residues. V dropped 2 bases and J dropped 3 bases, with 2 bases sitting between them. CDR1 SEHNR and CDR2 FQNEAQ come from the germline V gene (reference sequence). The CDR3 sequence is CASSLYYEQYF. CDR3 sequence (DNA): TGTGCCAGCAGCTTATACTACGAGCAGTACTTC.

The V gene is TRBV28, the J gene TRBJ2-7; D uncertain. The CDR3 is 15 residues long. V lost 3 bases and J 0 bases, leaving 12 bases between the germline ends. CDR1 and CDR2 from the germline V gene are MDHEN and SYDVKM. In DNA form, the CDR3 reads TGTGCCAGCAGTTTCGCCCTGACGAGCTCCTACGAGCAGTACTTC. Its protein product is CASSFALTSSYEQYF.

There are a few counts of this clone. The V call is TRBV4-1, the J call TRBJ1-5, with TRBD1 as a possible D gene (6 bases). The V and J ends lost 1 base and 5 bases respectively, with 18 bases between them. The CDR3 sequence is 17 residues long. Germline V CDR1 and CDR2: MGHRA, YSYEKL. The CDR3 sequence: CASSQALGGTGHQPQHF. The CDR3 DNA is TGCGCCAGCAGCCAAGCGCTAGGGGGGACGGGGCATCAGCCCCAGCATTTT.

V is TRBV27 and J is TRBJ1-5; maybe TRBD1 (6 bases). With 2 bases removed from V and 6 bases from J, the gap between germline ends came to 11 bases. Germline V gene lookup returns CDR1 MNHEY and CDR2 SMNVEV (reference sequence). The CDR3 has 14 residues. CDR3 DNA: TGTGCCAGCAGTTTAGACAGGTCCGGTCAGCCCCAGCATTTT. Its protein is CASSLDRSGQPQHF.

Turning to this clone: The identical CDR3 is also encoded by other nucleotide sequences in the sample. This rearrangement joins TRBV7-9 to TRBJ2-1, with 9 bases identical to TRBD2. The CDR3 is made up of 15 amino acids. J was trimmed by 4 bases and V by 0 bases; bases with no gene match: 1. Germline assignment: CDR1 SEHNR and CDR2 FQNEAQ (reference sequence). CDR3 bases: TGTGCCAGCAGCTTAGCACTAGCGGGTTACAATGAGCAGTTCTTC. Translating it yields CASSLALAGYNEQFF. The whole variable domain, remainder taken from reference TRBV7-9 and TRBJ2-1, is DTGVSQNPRHKITKRGQNVTFRCDPISEHNRLYWYRQTLGQGPEFLTYFQNEAQLEKSRLLSDRFSAERPKGSFSTLEIQRTEQGDSAMYLCASSLALAGYNEQFFGPGTRLTVL.

The V and J genes are TRBV5-1 and TRBJ2-1, with 12 positions matching TRBD2. Per the germline V gene, CDR1 is SGHRS and CDR2 is YFSETQ. The V segment lost 3 bases and the J segment 7 bases; nucleotides outside the gene matches: 8. The CDR3 is made up of 16 amino acids. CDR3 residues: CASSSGLAGLENEQFF. DNA of the CDR3: TGCGCCAGCAGCTCGGGACTAGCGGGTTTAGAGAATGAGCAGTTCTTC.

The chain employs TRBV7-9 and TRBJ1-6, with 8 bases identical to TRBD1. The CDR3 length is 15 residues. Germline trimming cut 4 bases from V and 11 bases from J; bases unmatched to any gene: 10. From germline, CDR1 is SEHNR and CDR2 FQNEAQ (reference sequence). The CDR3 nucleotides read TGTGCCAGCAGCTCTGAACAGGGGGGTTCTGCACCCCTCCACTTT. This sequence encodes CASSSEQGGSAPLHF. The full variable domain, completed using reference TRBV7-9 and TRBJ1-6, is DTGVSQNPRHKITKRGQNVTFRCDPISEHNRLYWYRQTLGQGPEFLTYFQNEAQLEKSRLLSDRFSAERPKGSFSTLEIQRTEQGDSAMYLCASSSEQGGSAPLHFGNGTRLTVT.

The chain joins TRBV6-5 to TRBJ2-1; no firm D call. Germline CDR1 MNHEY, CDR2 SVGAGI. V was clipped by 0 bases and J by 2 bases, with 8 bases between them. The CDR3 consists of 15 residues. The CDR3 DNA reads TGTGCCAGCAGTTACTCGGAGTACCCCTACAATGAGCAGTTCTTC. Translating gives CASSYSEYPYNEQFF.

The genes are TRBV2 and TRBJ1-1, with no clear D. From germline, CDR1 is SNHLY and CDR2 FYNNEI. The CDR3 has 14 residues. Between the trimmed V and J ends, which lost 1 base and 3 bases, there was a span of 9 bases. The CDR3 spells CASSEGPGYTEAFF. CDR3 nucleotides: TGTGCCAGCAGTGAAGGACCGGGATACACTGAAGCTTTCTTT. The variable domain in full, with the rest retrieved from reference TRBV2 and TRBJ1-1, is EPEVTQTPSHQVTQMGQEVILRCVPISNHLYFYWYRQILGQKVEFLVSFYNNEISEKSEIFDDQFSVERPDGSNFTLKIRSTKLEDSAMYFCASSEGPGYTEAFFGQGTRLTVV.

The chain combines TRBV7-9 with TRBJ1-2, with a weak D call TRBD1 (5 bases). Germline assignment: CDR1 SEHNR and CDR2 FQNEAQ (reference sequence). V dropped 5 bases and J dropped 6 bases, with 13 bases sitting between them. CDR3 length equals 13 residues. The CDR3 DNA is TGTGCCAGCAGCCTATTTACGGGGGATGGCTACACCTTC. Translation gives CASSLFTGDGYTF.

A single count supports this clone. J is TRBJ2-7 and V is TRBV5-5; D might be TRBD1 or TRBD2, each matching 5 bases. V was clipped by 4 bases and J by 2 bases, with 13 bases between them. The germline gives CDR1 SGHKS, CDR2 YYEKEE (reference sequence). The CDR3 is 14 amino acids. The CDR3 spells CASSAGTGTYEQYF. CDR3 coding DNA: TGTGCCAGCAGCGCTGGGACGGGAACCTACGAGCAGTACTTC. Drawing the rest from reference TRBV5-5 and TRBJ2-7, the complete variable domain is DAGVTQSPTHLIKTRGQQVTLRCSPISGHKSVSWYQQVLGQGPQFIFQYYEKEERGRGNFPDRFSARQFPNYSSELNVNALLLGDSALYLCASSAGTGTYEQYFGPGTRLTVT.

J is TRBJ1-2 and V is TRBV2, with D tentatively TRBD1 (5 bases). Trimming removed 6 bases at V and 6 bases at J, with 26 bases between. The CDR3 length is 17 residues. CDR1 and CDR2 (germline): SNHLY, FYNNEI. CDR3 nucleotides: TGTGCCAGCAGCCCCGGGGTCCAAGCGGGGGTTCCCGATGGCTACACCTTC. Translating gives CASSPGVQAGVPDGYTF.

V usage is TRBV4-1 and J usage is TRBJ2-2, with 11 bases matching TRBD1. This CDR3 spans 16 amino acids. V lost 6 bases and J lost 3; bases outside the gene matches: 6. Germline-derived CDR1 and CDR2 are MGHRA and YSYEKL. The CDR3 loop reads CASRGQGESYTGELFF. The CDR3 DNA reads as TGCGCCAGCAGGGGACAGGGGGAGAGTTACACCGGGGAGCTGTTTTTT.